This T cell receptor beta chain derives from a study of blood T cell repertoires in COVID-19 (dated by TCRdb to the early 2020s). Study-level background: The collaborator samples originated in the United States, Italy and Spain and spanned the acute and convalescent phases of COVID-19. The prospective study material was composed of cDNA or gDNA derived from T cells, B-cell-depleted T cells, or PBMCs. Subjects who had been exposed to COVID-19, were actively infected with it, or had recovered from it provided the deeply sampled blood TCRbeta repertoires that made up the dataset. The repertoires were released in a freely available public database intended as a resource for research on the immune response to SARS-CoV-2. The samples were drawn from the first 160 participants of the ongoing ImmuneRACE study and from more than 1,000 subjects provided by 6 global collaborators. A de-identified subject ID, COVID-19 status, age in years and sex were almost always included in the sample metadata. Where available, HLA class I and class II types were obtained from metadata supplied by the sample provider rather than from assay-based typing.

Trimming accounts for 3 bases at V and 8 bases at J, while the number of junction bases matched to no gene is 1. The CDR3 goes from the cysteine to the phenylalanine over 13 residues. CDR3 DNA only is kept here, 39 bases in frame from base 1. From the germline V gene (reference sequence), CDR1 is GTSNPN and CDR2 is SVGIG. Whole blood was collected in K2EDTA tubes by collaborating institutions according to the institutions' own protocols. For TCRbeta analysis, collaborators shipped samples as frozen whole blood, isolated PBMCs, or DNA extracted from either of those sample types. The paper's findings and limits, for the study overall: Clinical and demographic metadata were provided uncurated, with the amount varying by source and participant.

Details on this clone: Which antigen it targets is not known. Per-base quality was not reported, and no clone a single base away is much larger than it.

TCRbeta CDR3 regions were amplified from genomic DNA by means of the immunoSEQ Assay, a bias-controlled multiplex PCR. Regarding the original processing steps: The number of nucleated cells in each sample was estimated from the amplification of reference gene primers within the assay. To quantify the absolute abundance of each unique TCRbeta CDR3 rearrangement, sequence reads were collapsed and filtered. For each sample, productive Simpson clonality was calculated as the square root of Simpson's diversity index over productive rearrangements. TCRdb took this table from immuneACCESS and kept in-frame rearrangements with V and J called. Such tables lack part of the clones; where checked against another copy, unresolved V genes explain under half of the gap, and the rest is unexplained. The DNA gave D and trimming, while V, J and clone size come from that table. A total of some 130,000 clones appear in this sample, about 88% of them only once. The ten top clones hold about 18% of the sample.

Specimen: peripheral blood. This clonotype originated in a woman aged 80 or over with acute or convalescent COVID-19. The rearrangement combines TRBV30 with TRBJ1-6, with 10 middle bases fitting TRBD1. This receptor has the CDR3 CAWRDRGDSPLHF. The bases read TGTGCCTGGAGGGACAGGGGGGATTCACCCCTCCACTTT.